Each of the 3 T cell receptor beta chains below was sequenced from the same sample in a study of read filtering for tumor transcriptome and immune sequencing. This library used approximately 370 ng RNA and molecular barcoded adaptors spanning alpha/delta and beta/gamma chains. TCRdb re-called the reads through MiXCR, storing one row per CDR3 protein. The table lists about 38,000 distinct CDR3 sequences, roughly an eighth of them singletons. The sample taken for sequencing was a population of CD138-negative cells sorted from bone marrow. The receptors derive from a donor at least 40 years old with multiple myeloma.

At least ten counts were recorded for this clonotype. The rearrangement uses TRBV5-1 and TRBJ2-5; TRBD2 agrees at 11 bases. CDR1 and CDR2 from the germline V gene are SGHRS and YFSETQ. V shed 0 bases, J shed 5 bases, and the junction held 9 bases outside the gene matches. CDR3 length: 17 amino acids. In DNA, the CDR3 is TGCGCCAGCAGCTTGGGGGAGACTAGCGGGGTCCGTGAGACCCAGTACTTC. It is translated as CASSLGETSGVRETQYF. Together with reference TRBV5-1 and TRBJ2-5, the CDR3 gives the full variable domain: KAGVTQTPRYLIKTRGQQVTLSCSPISGHRSVSWYQQTPGQGLQFLFEYFSETQRNKGNFPGRFSGRQFSNSRSEMNVSTLELGDSALYLCASSLGETSGVRETQYFGPGTRLLVL.

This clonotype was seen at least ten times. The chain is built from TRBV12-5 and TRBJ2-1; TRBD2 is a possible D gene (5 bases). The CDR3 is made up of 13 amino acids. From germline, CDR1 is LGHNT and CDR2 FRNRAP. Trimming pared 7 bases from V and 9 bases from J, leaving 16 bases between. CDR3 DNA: TGTGCTAGTGCCCGGGATGTTACCCCTGAGCAGTTCTTC. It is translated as CASARDVTPEQFF.

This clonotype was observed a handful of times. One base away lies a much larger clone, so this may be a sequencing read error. The CDR3 sequence: CASSSKGQGDYGQYF. The CDR3 region has the DNA TGTGCCAGCAGTTCAAAGGGACAGGGCGACTACGGGCAGTACTTC. The V gene is TRBV27, the J gene TRBJ2-7, with 9 bases aligning to TRBD1. The CDR3 totals 15 residues. Germline assignment: CDR1 MNHEY and CDR2 SMNVEV (reference sequence).